This TCR beta chain was sequenced during a study of CD8+ T cells in alopecia areata. Extracted RNA was reverse transcribed into cDNA, the sequencing template. Generated by immunoSEQ multiplex PCR, the TCRdb table keeps only in-frame clones and is missing some. The sample has hundreds of thousands of clones; 67% are singletons. CDR1 is SNHLY, CDR2 FYNNEI, per germline. The CDR3 sequence is 12 residues long. The trim removed 11 bases at V and 3 bases at J, leaving 7 bases unmatched. The V and J genes are TRBV2 and TRBJ2-7; 7 positions match TRBD1. The specimen comprised CD4+ T cells sorted from blood, sampled at week 0. This sequence was found in a human donor with alopecia areata. The chain's CDR3 is CAGHRGSYEQYF. The CDR3 DNA is TGTGCCGGACACAGGGGAAGCTACGAGCAGTACTTC. Looking up the rest from reference TRBV2 and TRBJ2-7 gives the full variable domain: EPEVTQTPSHQVTQMGQEVILRCVPISNHLYFYWYRQILGQKVEFLVSFYNNEISEKSEIFDDQFSVERPDGSNFTLKIRSTKLEDSAMYFCAGHRGSYEQYFGPGTRLTVT.